The clone carrying this TCR beta chain was counted at least ten times. Its specificity is not known. This entry is derived from a study of T cells in Graves' hyperthyroidism and ophthalmopathy. Points from the study as a whole: Most clonotypes expanded in the thyroid (above 0.001) were also present in blood.

Losses at the gene ends were 3 bases for V and 3 bases for J; bases not matched to a gene: 2. The CDR3 is 13 residues long. Per the germline V gene, CDR1 is DFQATT and CDR2 is SNEGSKA (reference sequence). Amplification targeted TCR beta CDR3 regions from RNA transcripts. A first-round RT-PCR of the TCR CDR3 used the HTBI primer set. MiXCR, applied by TCRdb to the multiplex PCR reads, yields one record per CDR3 protein. The sample shows a few hundred thousand distinct CDR3 sequences, 15% to 19% of them seen only once. Sequenced input: blood. This TCR derives from a woman in her 30s with Graves' hyperthyroidism. The chain uses TRBV20-1 and TRBJ2-1, with 7 bases lining up with TRBD2. CDR3 bases: TGCAGTGCTAGTGAGCGGGACTACAATGAGCAGTTCTTC. Translated: CSASERDYNEQFF.